Each of the 26 T cell receptor beta chains below was sequenced from the same sample in a study of blood T cell repertoires in COVID-19. Data came from immunoSEQ multiplex PCR; TCRdb stores just in-frame clones and leaves some out. Among roughly 150,000 clones, 84% were seen once, and the ten largest hold approximately 18%. Sample: peripheral blood. Source of these receptors: a woman older than 75 with acute or convalescent COVID-19.

The chain links TRBV4-3 to TRBJ1-2; perhaps TRBD1 as D (6 bases). The V end lost 2 bases, the J end lost 5 bases, and 15 bases lay between the germline ends. Per the germline V gene, CDR1 is LGHNA and CDR2 is YSLEER. The CDR3 is made up of 15 amino acids. The CDR3: CASSQRALDSYGYTF. CDR3 DNA sequence: TGCGCCAGCAGCCAAAGAGCCTTGGACAGTTATGGCTACACCTTC.

This chain connects TRBV7-6 to TRBJ2-1, with 12 bases lining up with TRBD2. The ends lost 5 bases at V and 6 bases at J; junction bases unmatched: 8. Germline loops: CDR1 SGHVS, CDR2 FNYEAQ. The CDR3 has 16 residues. Written as DNA, the CDR3 is TGTGCCAGCAGCAGAGGGATGGGACTAGCGGGCAATGAGCAGTTCTTC. This translates into CASSRGMGLAGNEQFF.

The V call is TRBV30, the J call TRBJ1-2; 10 bases are shared with TRBD1. Germline CDR1 GTSNPN, CDR2 SVGIG (reference sequence). The CDR3 is 15 residues long. Trimming took 6 bases from V and 3 from J; bases not matched to a gene: 10. DNA for the CDR3: TGTGCCTGCCAGCTCCGGGACAGGGGTGACTATGGCTACACCTTC. It encodes CACQLRDRGDYGYTF.

The chain employs TRBV7-2 and TRBJ1-2; TRBD1 is a possible D gene (6 bases). Germline CDR1 is SGHTA and CDR2 is FQGNSA. This CDR3 is built from 14 residues. Trimming shortened V by 5 bases and J by 6 bases, and 16 bases separated the two germline ends. The CDR3 loop reads CASSPRGGADGYTF. In DNA form, the CDR3 reads TGTGCCAGCAGCCCTAGAGGGGGGGCCGATGGCTACACCTTC.

The V and J genes are TRBV27 and TRBJ2-7; 7 nucleotides align to TRBD2. Germline CDR1 and CDR2: MNHEY and SMNVEV (reference sequence). After removal of 1 base from V and 0 bases from J, the junction contained 9 bases not matched to a gene. The CDR3 runs to 17 residues. In nucleotides, the CDR3 is TGTGCCAGCAGTTTATTCCTCAGGGCGGGAGTCTCCTACGAGCAGTACTTC. Translation: CASSLFLRAGVSYEQYF.

This chain uses TRBV18 with TRBJ1-5, with a possible D match to TRBD1 (6 bases). Germline V gene lookup returns CDR1 KGHSH and CDR2 LQKENI. The CDR3 is made up of 16 amino acids. Trimming shortened V by 5 bases and J by 0 bases, and 14 bases separated the two germline ends. The CDR3 loop is CASSTRQAISNQPQHF. The CDR3, as DNA: TGTGCCAGCTCAACCCGACAGGCGATTAGCAATCAGCCCCAGCATTTT.

In this sample, this clone turned up a few times. The chain employs TRBV24-1 and TRBJ2-3; TRBD2 is a possible D gene (5 bases). Germline values: CDR1 KGHDR, CDR2 SFDVKD. V lost 10 bases and J lost 0, with 25 bases in between. The CDR3 consists of 18 residues. The CDR3 bases are TGTGCCACGATGGGTCGAGCGGACGAGTTGTCTAGCACAGATACGCAGTATTTT. Protein product: CATMGRADELSSTDTQYF.

The chain joins TRBV6-6 to TRBJ2-1, with TRBD2 matching over 12 bases. This CDR3 region has 15 residues. V was pared by 6 bases and J by 9 bases, with 9 bases of the junction left unmatched. Germline-derived CDR1 and CDR2 are MNHNY and SVGAGI (reference sequence). CDR3 region: CASRPTSGSTGEQFF. The CDR3, as DNA: TGTGCCAGCAGGCCGACTAGCGGGAGTACTGGTGAGCAGTTCTTC.

This chain connects TRBV3-1 (or the pseudogene TRBV3-2) to TRBJ1-2, with a weak D call TRBD1 (5 bases). The germline V gene has CDR1 LGHDT and CDR2 YNNKEL (reference sequence). Trimming took 1 base from V and 0 from J, leaving 9 bases between them. The CDR3 loop spans 15 amino acids. This chain's CDR3 is CASSQGTNTNYGYTF. CDR3 bases: TGTGCCAGCAGCCAAGGGACAAATACTAACTATGGCTACACCTTC.

Written as DNA, the CDR3 is TGCGCCAGCAGCACGACAGCAACATTCACCGGGGAGCTGTTTTTT. Translating it yields CASSTTATFTGELFF. The V and J genes are TRBV5-1 and TRBJ2-2; a weak D match, TRBD1 (5 bases). V lost 4 bases and J 4 bases, leaving 14 bases between the germline ends. Germline CDR1 and CDR2: SGHRS and YFSETQ. The CDR3 is made up of 15 amino acids.

In this sample, this clone turned up once. V and J are TRBV5-1 and TRBJ1-5, with D hard to call. There are 15 residues in the CDR3. Looked up from germline, CDR1 is SGHRS and CDR2 is YFSETQ. V lost 4 bases to trimming and J lost 3 bases, with 14 bases between them. The CDR3 bases are TGCGCCAGCAGCGCTACCGGGTTCAACAATCAGCCCCAGCATTTT. The encoded protein is CASSATGFNNQPQHF.

The chain links TRBV7-9 to TRBJ2-3, with 11 bases that match TRBD2. The CDR3 is 17 amino acids. Per germline, CDR1 SEHNR and CDR2 FQNEAQ (reference sequence). The V gene end was trimmed by 0 bases and the J gene end by 0 bases; junction bases not matched to a gene: 2. The CDR3 coding sequence is TGTGCCAGCAGCTTAGCGGGACTAGCGGTTAGCACAGATACGCAGTATTTT. Protein product: CASSLAGLAVSTDTQYF.

V usage is TRBV6-5 and J usage is TRBJ1-4; 9 positions match TRBD1. V lost 6 bases, J lost 8 bases, and 10 bases stayed unmatched. Germline CDR1 is MNHEY and CDR2 is SVGAGI. The CDR3 runs 15 residues. This CDR3 reads CASRRQQGAYEKLFF. The CDR3 DNA is TGTGCCAGCAGACGACAACAGGGGGCCTACGAAAAACTGTTTTTT.

CDR3 bases: TGTGCCAGCAGCAAAGTTTCGGGACAGGGGAAATGGGAGCAGTACTTC. Encoded protein: CASSKVSGQGKWEQYF. This rearrangement joins TRBV21-1 to TRBJ2-7; the D call in the table, TRBD1, was not verified against the DNA. TRBV21-1 is designated a pseudogene. The CDR3 spans 16 residues.

J is TRBJ1-2 and V is TRBV7-8; TRBD1 aligns across 12 bases. The length of the CDR3 is 16 residues. V shed 6 bases and J 4 bases; nucleotides not matched to a gene: 9. Germline-derived CDR1 and CDR2 are SGHVS and FQNEAQ. CDR3: CASSFGDRGLLYGYTF. The CDR3 DNA reads TGTGCCAGCAGTTTTGGGGACAGGGGGCTGCTCTATGGCTACACCTTC.

The CDR3: CASSWTSFNEQFF. The CDR3 DNA follows: TGTGCCAGCAGTTGGACTAGCTTCAATGAGCAGTTCTTC. V usage is TRBV28 and J usage is TRBJ2-1; 8 bases are shared with TRBD2. The CDR3 loop spans 13 amino acids. After removal of 4 bases from V and 6 bases from J, the junction contained 2 bases not matched to a gene. Germline CDR1 is MDHEN and CDR2 is SYDVKM. The complete variable domain, with remaining parts taken from reference TRBV28 and TRBJ2-1, reads DVKVTQSSRYLVKRTGEKVFLECVQDMDHENMFWYRQDPGLGLRLIYFSYDVKMKEKGDIPEGYSVSREKKERFSLILESASTNQTSMYLCASSWTSFNEQFFGPGTRLTVL.

V gene TRBV7-2 combines with J gene TRBJ2-1; 8 bases are a match to TRBD2. This CDR3 contains 17 residues. The germline V gene encodes CDR1 SGHTA and CDR2 FQGNSA. V lost 2 bases and J lost 2; bases outside the gene matches: 8. The CDR3 DNA sequence: TGTGCCAGCAGCTTAAGACCCGGGGGGGCAACCTACAATGAGCAGTTCTTC. Residues: CASSLRPGGATYNEQFF.

This chain uses TRBV12-3 or TRBV12-4 with TRBJ1-1; D call uncertain. Trimming pared 3 bases from V and 10 bases from J, leaving 15 bases between. The CDR3 runs 13 residues. In nucleotides, the CDR3 is TGTGCCAGCAGTTTCCAGAATATGAGAGGAGCTTTCTTT. This sequence encodes CASSFQNMRGAFF.

A single count supports this clone. This chain uses TRBV15 with TRBJ2-5, with TRBD1 as a possible D gene (5 bases). Trimming pared 2 bases from V and 5 bases from J, leaving 15 bases between. CDR1 is LNHNV, CDR2 YYDKDF, per germline (reference sequence). CDR3 length: 15 amino acids. CDR3 bases: TGTGCCACCAGCAGACCTGCCTTGCCAGGGGAGACCCAGTACTTC. Translating it yields CATSRPALPGETQYF.

This clone turned up a few times. This chain uses TRBV11-3 with TRBJ2-1, with 12 bases aligning to TRBD2. This CDR3 spans 15 amino acids. Germline CDR1 SGHNT, CDR2 YENEEA. V shed 5 bases and J 7 bases; nucleotides not matched to a gene: 6. The CDR3 protein is CASSKSSGGANEQFF. The CDR3 nucleotides are TGTGCCAGCAGCAAATCTAGCGGGGGGGCGAATGAGCAGTTCTTC.

The V call is TRBV19, the J call TRBJ2-7; TRBD2 agrees at 9 bases. Germline V lookup: CDR1 LNHDA, CDR2 SQIVND (reference sequence). V lost 6 bases, J lost 6 bases, and 9 bases stayed unmatched. The CDR3 is 14 residues long. In DNA, the CDR3 is TGTGCCAGTAGACCGCGGGGGGGCCGCCTCGAGCAGTACTTC. This gives the protein CASRPRGGRLEQYF.

The rearrangement uses TRBV6-4 and TRBJ2-7, with D perhaps matching TRBD2 (5 bases). The CDR3 is 11 residues long. Germline CDR1 reads MRHNA; CDR2 reads SNTAGT. V was pared by 7 bases and J by 7 bases, with 11 bases between. The CDR3 DNA is TGTGCCAGCACCCTCAGGAGGGAGCAGTACTTC. Translating it yields CASTLRREQYF.

This sequence joins TRBV28 and TRBJ2-1; 9 positions agree with TRBD1. J gave up 3 bases and V 6 bases, and 6 bases lay outside the gene matches. The germline CDR1 and CDR2 sequences are MDHEN and SYDVKM. The CDR3 loop spans 15 amino acids. CDR3 DNA sequence: TGTGCCAGCAGATTACAGGGGGCAGGCTACAATGAGCAGTTCTTC. This translates into CASRLQGAGYNEQFF. Drawing the rest from reference TRBV28 and TRBJ2-1, the complete variable domain is DVKVTQSSRYLVKRTGEKVFLECVQDMDHENMFWYRQDPGLGLRLIYFSYDVKMKEKGDIPEGYSVSREKKERFSLILESASTNQTSMYLCASRLQGAGYNEQFFGPGTRLTVL.

The chain employs TRBV10-3 and TRBJ2-7; TRBD1 is a possible D gene (5 bases). V lost 10 bases and J lost 6, with 22 bases in between. The CDR3 covers 14 residues. Germline CDR1 reads ENHRY; CDR2 reads SYGVKD. The CDR3 coding sequence is TGTGCCACCAGAGACAGCCGATTGCGGAGCGAGCAGTACTTC. Protein sequence: CATRDSRLRSEQYF.

This sequence joins TRBV11-2 and TRBJ1-4, with D possibly TRBD1 on 5 matching bases. Germline V lookup: CDR1 SGHAT, CDR2 FQNNGV. Between the trimmed V and J ends, which lost 2 bases and 1 base, there was a span of 8 bases. This CDR3 comprises 15 residues. The CDR3 sequence: CASSLMDITNEKLFF. The CDR3 region has the DNA TGTGCCAGCAGCTTAATGGACATAACTAATGAAAAACTGTTTTTT.

V and J are TRBV3-1 (or the pseudogene TRBV3-2) and TRBJ2-2; 8 bases are shared with TRBD2. There are 16 residues in the CDR3. With V trimmed by 3 bases and J by 4 bases, 7 bases remained unmatched. Germline loops: CDR1 LGHDT, CDR2 YNNKEL (reference sequence). CDR3 DNA sequence: TGTGCCAGCAGCCATGGAGGACTAGCAGCCACCGGGGAGCTGTTTTTT. Encoded protein: CASSHGGLAATGELFF.